Given below is one T cell receptor beta chain in context. Its antigen is as yet unknown. This sample was included in a study of neoadjuvant anti-PD-1 for oral cavity cancer. Study background: Patients without progression got a fourth dose around day 43. Study findings and constraints: Pretreatment Treg/Th17 ratio correlated inversely with post-treatment tumor clonality.

Patients had newly diagnosed, untreated stage II-IVA oral cavity squamous cell carcinoma. Germline values: CDR1 LGHNT, CDR2 FRNRAP. There are 15 residues in the CDR3. The V and J ends lost 3 bases and 5 bases, in that order; junction bases with no gene match: 8. The method was immunoSEQ multiplex PCR; TCRdb's version includes in-frame clones alone and lacks a portion of them. The sample lists more than 50,000 clones; approximately 79% were seen once. The clonotype was recovered from a person aged 35 to 85 with oral cavity squamous cell carcinoma. Sequenced here: PBMCs, sampled before nivolumab (anti-PD-1) treatment. The chain carries TRBV12-5 and TRBJ2-5; 8 bases line up with TRBD2. The CDR3 DNA sequence: TGTGCTAGTGGTTTAAGCGGGGGCCCTGCGGAGACCCAGTACTTC. It specifies CASGLSGGPAETQYF.